The TCR beta chain under discussion was sequenced for a study of shared clonotypes between healthy human individuals. Clones were read by immunoSEQ multiplex PCR, and TCRdb kept only the in-frame ones, dropping some. Among about 990,000 clones listed, 75% to 85% were seen once. Germline loops: CDR1 ENHRY, CDR2 SYGVKD. V was shortened by 8 bases and J by 2 bases, with 13 bases between the two germline ends. The CDR3 covers 13 residues. Sequencing was carried out using memory CD4+ T cells from PBMCs. As for subset: CD45RA-negative fraction. The V gene is TRBV10-3, the J gene TRBJ2-7; a weak D match, TRBD1 (5 bases). The receptor was isolated from a man younger than 35 in good health. Some clones in this sample may be carry-over from other donors' samples. The CDR3 nucleotides are TGTGCCATCTCGAGGACACCTCCCTACGAGCAGTACTTC. Protein: CAISRTPPYEQYF.